The rows below give T cell receptor beta chains drawn from one sample of a study of cytomegalovirus exposure and HLA in healthy donors. Repertoires were generated with immunoSEQ multiplex PCR, while TCRdb's copy carries only in-frame clones and drops some. This table has 100,000 or so clones, 80% appearing once. The sample comprised PBMCs. The source of these receptors is a man between 25 and 39 years old in good health and CMV-seronegative. The CDR3 runs from the conserved cysteine through the conserved F or W.

v_gene	j_gene	CDR3aa
TRBV5-1	TRBJ1-1	CASSSGLNEAFF
TRBV7-6	TRBJ1-2	CASSDRDSANYGYTF
TRBV6-5	TRBJ2-1	CASSWREGLYNEQFF
TRBV6-1	TRBJ1-1	CASRRPPGDTEAFF
TRBV2	TRBJ2-1	CASSEGGGGFRNEQFF
TRBV7-9	TRBJ2-1	CASSWASGAYNEQFF
TRBV6-6	TRBJ2-6	CVSSYSGDSGANVLTF
TRBV5-5	TRBJ2-3	CASSLGGGEGTDTQYF
TRBV18	TRBJ2-7	CASSPLPGQIKDEQYF
TRBV7-9	TRBJ2-3	CASSLGSEGLAQDTQYF
TRBV10-3	TRBJ1-3	CAIGGQISGNTIYF